The rows below give T cell receptor beta chains drawn from one sample of a study of cytomegalovirus exposure and HLA in healthy donors. Only in-frame clones appear in the TCRdb table, and some are missing; sequencing was by immunoSEQ multiplex PCR. The sample has over 200,000 clones, roughly 91% seen once. Sequencing was carried out using PBMCs. These receptors originate from a woman younger than 30 in good health and CMV-seropositive. Both conserved end residues are part of each CDR3. The order of the fields is V gene, D gene, CDR3 protein. D genes are given only for firm matches.

TRBV7-2	-	CASSPQSNQPQHF
TRBV28	TRBD2	CASSIATSGFEQYF
TRBV5-8	TRBD1	CASGDRVDETQYF
TRBV4-1	-	CASSQWTDSNQPQHF
TRBV2	-	CASSGYTGNQPQHF
TRBV4-2	-	CASSQEGSGEAYEQYF
TRBV4-1	-	CASSQPLQGITEAFF
TRBV28	TRBD2	CASSTWTSGSRGIQYF
TRBV18	-	CASSPAGDGYTF
TRBV5-1	TRBD1	CASSLDGTGYNEQYF
TRBV6-5	-	CASSRSPTYEQYF
TRBV5-1	-	CASSAFGGSTDTQYF
TRBV4-1	-	CASSQDFGRGTYNEQFF
TRBV27	TRBD1	CASSPGTGLREQYF
TRBV5-1	-	CASSSLFGWDLGNEQFF
TRBV12-5	TRBD1	CASGPTGGEGVEQYF
TRBV5-1	TRBD1	CASSPYRGSSETQYF
TRBV29-1	TRBD1	CSGQPPGQGNTEAFF
TRBV5-1	-	CASSSPPEEESYEQYF
TRBV30	TRBD1	CAWSAGQGYEQYF
TRBV2	-	CASSGSGGYEQYF
TRBV19	-	CASSKTGNTEAFF
TRBV10-3	TRBD2	CAISDGLAGTYEQYF
TRBV2	-	CASTGVWETSYNEQFF
TRBV30	-	CASTSGTYGYTF
TRBV28	-	CASSPRPFYEQYF
TRBV30	-	CAWTFGNTIYF
TRBV28	-	CASRKGGLKRGTTDTQYF
TRBV5-1	-	CASSLAGPGETQYF
TRBV7-3	-	CASSLNSGSYNEQFF
TRBV27	-	CASSWGTSYGYTF
TRBV6-1	TRBD1	CASSTGETQHF
TRBV15	TRBD1	CATSREGQGEDTQYF
TRBV28	-	CASRSGKPNLSGANVLTF
TRBV15	-	CATSAGGGSYNEQFF
TRBV2	-	CASSPRTSTDTQYF
TRBV29-1	-	CSVGVARYEQYF
TRBV9	-	CASSVGAGLNTEAFF
TRBV20-1	-	CSAIRGYGYTF
TRBV27	-	CASRRQVTSYEQYF
TRBV4-2	-	CASSQDPRGYEQYF
TRBV10-1	-	CASSELRGEDTQYF
TRBV30	-	CAWSVLLSGSGELFF
TRBV5-1	TRBD1	CASSFTQGWNTEAFF
TRBV7-8	-	CASSQGPKDEQYF
TRBV19	TRBD1	CASSSAGQISNQPQHF
TRBV19	TRBD2	CASSIAGGFGYNEQFF
TRBV27	TRBD1	CASSLLSGGDYGYTF
TRBV5-4	-	CASSLRKVGGYEQYF
TRBV19	-	CATGTTRNYGYTF
TRBV5-1	TRBD1	CASSTGTGQETQYF
TRBV28	TRBD1	CASSRQGRGNEKLFF
TRBV28	-	CASSLAARMNTEAFF
TRBV5-1	-	CASSLAQLSTDTQYF
TRBV10-3	-	CAISEGTANTGELFF
TRBV15	-	CATSRDNSGANVLTF
TRBV30	-	CAWSGASGTDTQYF
TRBV6-5	-	CASTTLQTDHYGYTF
TRBV19	-	CASSFLSQGNNEQYF